Below, 10 T cell receptor beta chains from the same sample are listed, as sequenced in a study of blood T cells in healthy people across ages. Primers used in a second PCR of about 7 to 12 cycles were a sample-barcoded 5' primer and a J-beta primer mix. TCRdb processed the 5' RACE reads anew with MiXCR; each CDR3 protein has one entry. Of about 970,000 distinct CDR3 sequences in the sample, roughly 47% are singletons; the top ten hold roughly 23%. Material for sequencing was blood. The receptor set was obtained from an older woman in good health.

V and J are TRBV7-9 and TRBJ2-2; maybe TRBD2 (6 bases). Germline-derived CDR1 and CDR2 are SEHNR and FQNEAQ (reference sequence). V gave up 4 bases and J gave up 6 bases, with 18 bases separating them. This CDR3 has 16 amino acids. In DNA form, the CDR3 reads TGTGCCAGCAGCTCCGATCGGGCGGGATCCTCCGGGGAGCTGTTTTTT. Its translation: CASSSDRAGSSGELFF. Together with reference TRBV7-9 and TRBJ2-2, the CDR3 gives the full variable domain: DTGVSQNPRHKITKRGQNVTFRCDPISEHNRLYWYRQTLGQGPEFLTYFQNEAQLEKSRLLSDRFSAERPKGSFSTLEIQRTEQGDSAMYLCASSSDRAGSSGELFFGEGSRLTVL.

The genes are TRBV20-1 and TRBJ2-5; D uncertain. Germline V gene data show CDR1 as DFQATT and CDR2 as SNEGSKA (reference sequence). This CDR3 has 15 residues. V dropped 1 base and J dropped 2 bases, with 14 bases sitting between them. The CDR3: CSARVFRLQQETQYF. The CDR3 DNA reads TGCAGTGCTAGAGTTTTTCGACTGCAGCAAGAGACCCAGTACTTC.

The V and J genes are TRBV4-1 and TRBJ2-6; D is possibly TRBD2 (5 bases). CDR1 and CDR2 from the germline V gene are MGHRA and YSYEKL. V lost 0 bases and J 1 base, leaving 13 bases between the germline ends. This CDR3 has 18 residues. This chain's CDR3 is CASSQDTGKSSGANVLTF. The CDR3 coding sequence is TGCGCCAGCAGCCAAGATACGGGAAAAAGTTCTGGGGCCAACGTCCTGACTTTC.

This clonotype appeared a few times. This chain uses TRBV5-5 with TRBJ2-7, with 8 positions matching TRBD2. The trim removed 0 bases at V and 6 bases at J, leaving 5 bases unmatched. CDR1 and CDR2 from the germline V gene are SGHKS and YYEKEE (reference sequence). This CDR3 is 14 amino acids long. The CDR3 here is CASSLAAGGPEQYF. DNA of the CDR3: TGTGCCAGCAGCTTGGCGGCGGGAGGTCCCGAGCAGTACTTC. The complete variable domain, with remaining parts taken from reference TRBV5-5 and TRBJ2-7, reads DAGVTQSPTHLIKTRGQQVTLRCSPISGHKSVSWYQQVLGQGPQFIFQYYEKEERGRGNFPDRFSARQFPNYSSELNVNALLLGDSALYLCASSLAAGGPEQYFGPGTRLTVT.

This clonotype has a handful of counts. The chain carries TRBV4-1 and TRBJ2-4, with D perhaps TRBD1 (6 bases). The V end was cut by 2 bases, the J end by 3 bases, with 17 bases between. The germline V gene has CDR1 MGHRA and CDR2 YSYEKL. The length of the CDR3 is 17 residues. The CDR3 coding sequence is TGCGCCAGCAGCCAAAAAGCCGGGACAATGGACAAAAACATTCAGTACTTC. It specifies CASSQKAGTMDKNIQYF.

This clonotype appeared a few times. The CDR3 spells CASSQESVDEAFF. DNA of the CDR3: TGTGCCAGCAGCCAAGAATCGGTAGATGAAGCTTTCTTT. V gene TRBV4-2 combines with J gene TRBJ1-1; D gene unclear. V was shortened by 0 bases and J by 7 bases, with 9 bases between the two germline ends. Germline V CDR1 and CDR2: LGHNA, YNFKEQ. The CDR3 runs 13 residues.

The V and J genes are TRBV14 and TRBJ2-3; 11 bases are a match to TRBD2. CDR1 SGHDN and CDR2 FVKESK come from the germline V gene. J lost 3 bases, V lost 0 bases, and 2 bases had no gene match. There are 16 residues in the CDR3. The CDR3 protein is CASSQELAGVTDTQYF. The DNA of the CDR3 is TGTGCCAGCAGCCAAGAACTAGCGGGAGTTACAGATACGCAGTATTTT.

The chain employs TRBV30 and TRBJ2-3; D is unresolved. The V end lost 0 bases, the J end lost 1 base, and 8 bases lay between the germline ends. Germline V lookup: CDR1 GTSNPN, CDR2 SVGIG (reference sequence). CDR3 length equals 14 residues. The CDR3 DNA reads TGTGCCTGGAGTGTTGGGAACCGCACAGATACGCAGTATTTT. It yields the protein CAWSVGNRTDTQYF.

For this clonotype: The junction departs from germline at one end; a sequencing error may be responsible. The chain employs TRBV7-2 and TRBJ2-7; no definite D call. The assigned J gene may be wrong: the sequence end matches TRBJ2-5 better. Germline-derived CDR1 and CDR2 are SGHTA and FQGNSA. CDR3 length equals 11 residues. The CDR3: CASNLAETQYF. Written as DNA, the CDR3 is TGTGCCAGCAACTTAGCAGAGACCCAGTACTTC.

The V and J genes are TRBV29-1 and TRBJ2-5; 9 bases fit TRBD1. The germline V gene has CDR1 SQVTM and CDR2 ANQGSEA. J gave up 12 bases and V 6 bases, and 11 bases lay outside the gene matches. The CDR3 spans 12 residues. CDR3 nucleotides: TGCAGCGTGAGGGGACAGGGACCCAGTGAGTACTTC. This translates into CSVRGQGPSEYF.